These 24 T cell receptor beta chains originate from one sample sequenced in a study of OX40 agonist ivuxolimab in advanced cancers. The protocol was immunoSEQ multiplex PCR, while the TCRdb copy is restricted to in-frame clones and leaves out a portion. The table lists under 80,000 clones, roughly nine tenths of them singletons, with over 0.65% in the top ten. The specimen was CD4+ or CD8+ T cells sorted from blood, collected in a trial of the OX40 agonist ivuxolimab. Source of these receptors: an adult with an advanced solid tumor such as melanoma, head and neck, liver or kidney cancer.

This chain joins TRBV5-4 and TRBJ1-2; D gene unclear. Germline V gene sequence: CDR1 SGHNT, CDR2 YYREEE (reference sequence). The CDR3 contains 11 residues. The V end was cut by 0 bases, the J end by 8 bases, with 5 bases between. The CDR3 protein is CASSLEQGYTF. The CDR3 DNA sequence: TGTGCCAGCAGCTTGGAACAGGGCTACACCTTC.

V and J are TRBV5-4 and TRBJ1-3, with 8 bases lining up with TRBD1. The CDR3 sequence is 14 residues long. Germline V lookup: CDR1 SGHNT, CDR2 YYREEE (reference sequence). V lost 4 bases, J lost 8 bases, and 8 bases stayed unmatched. The CDR3, as DNA: TGTGCCAGCAGCCCTGGACAGGGAAGGGACACCATATATTTT. Protein sequence: CASSPGQGRDTIYF.

The count of this clone is one. The J gene is TRBJ1-2, the V gene TRBV19, with 8 nucleotides matching TRBD1. The ends lost 3 bases at V and 4 bases at J; junction bases unmatched: 7. The CDR3 is made up of 15 amino acids. In germline, CDR1 is LNHDA, CDR2 SQIVND (reference sequence). The CDR3 DNA is TGTGCCAGTAGTATCTCTGGACAGGGTTCCTATGGCTACACCTTC. Its translation: CASSISGQGSYGYTF.

The chain joins TRBV6-1 to TRBJ2-5; TRBD2 is a possible D gene (6 bases). With 7 bases removed from V and 5 bases from J, the gap between germline ends came to 11 bases. This CDR3 spans 12 amino acids. The germline CDR1 and CDR2 sequences are MNHNS and SASEGT. In nucleotides, the CDR3 is TGTGCCAGCAAAGAGGGGAGGGAGACCCAGTACTTC. Amino acids: CASKEGRETQYF.

This chain links TRBV5-4 with TRBJ2-4, with D perhaps given as TRBD1 or TRBD2 (5 bases each). CDR3 length: 13 amino acids. Germline-derived CDR1 and CDR2 are SGHNT and YYREEE (reference sequence). Trimming removed 1 base from V and 9 bases from J, with 11 bases in between. The CDR3 DNA reads as TGTGCCAGCAGCTTGCGAGGGGCTGGCATTCAGTACTTC. Translated, it gives CASSLRGAGIQYF. Full variable domain (missing parts from reference TRBV5-4 and TRBJ2-4): ETGVTQSPTHLIKTRGQQVTLRCSSQSGHNTVSWYQQALGQGPQFIFQYYREEENGRGNFPPRFSGLQFPNYSSELNVNALELDDSALYLCASSLRGAGIQYFGAGTRLSVL.

Remarks on this clone: Distinct nucleotide sequences in the sample also encode this CDR3. The chain employs TRBV28 and TRBJ1-2, with D unclear. Germline CDR1 reads MDHEN; CDR2 reads SYDVKM. Trimming shortened V by 6 bases and J by 0 bases, and 11 bases separated the two germline ends. CDR3 length: 14 residues. The DNA for the CDR3 is TGTGCCAGCAGACCAACGGGGTCTAACTATGGCTACACCTTC. Amino acids: CASRPTGSNYGYTF.

This clone showed up just a few times. The chain recombines TRBV11-2 with TRBJ1-3; D is perhaps TRBD1 (5 bases). CDR3 length equals 16 residues. Germline V gene lookup returns CDR1 SGHAT and CDR2 FQNNGV. Trimming took 3 bases from V and 2 from J, leaving 14 bases between them. The CDR3 coding sequence is TGTGCCAGCAGCTTCCTGAAGGGGCGCGCTGGAAACACCATATATTTT. Translated, it gives CASSFLKGRAGNTIYF.

This chain joins TRBV9 and TRBJ2-6, with D possibly called TRBD1 or TRBD2 (5 bases each). This CDR3 is built from 15 residues. The V gene's germline CDR1 is SGDLS and CDR2 YYNGEE. Between the trimmed V and J ends, which lost 0 bases and 2 bases, there was a span of 6 bases. CDR3 DNA: TGTGCCAGCAGCGTAGAGGGACCTGGGGCCAACGTCCTGACTTTC. This sequence encodes CASSVEGPGANVLTF.

V is TRBV6-6 and J is TRBJ2-3; the D is unclear. Germline CDR1 and CDR2: MNHNY and SVGAGI (reference sequence). V was shortened by 6 bases and J by 6 bases, with 7 bases between the two germline ends. This CDR3 contains 11 residues. The CDR3 DNA reads as TGTGCCAGCAGCCTGGGGGATACGCAGTATTTT. Protein: CASSLGDTQYF.

The CDR3 protein is CAWRDPGRRTDTQYF. The CDR3 nucleotides are TGTGCCTGGAGAGACCCCGGCAGGCGCACAGATACGCAGTATTTT. The gene calls are TRBV30 and TRBJ2-3; the D is unclear. V lost 3 bases and J lost 1, with 14 bases in between. CDR1 is GTSNPN, CDR2 SVGIG, per germline (reference sequence). The CDR3 runs 15 residues.

This clone was recorded a few times. V gene TRBV6-5 combines with J gene TRBJ1-1, with D uncertain. The CDR3 extends over 11 amino acids. Between the trimmed V and J ends, which lost 7 bases and 11 bases, there was a span of 14 bases. The germline CDR1 and CDR2 sequences are MNHEY and SVGAGI. CDR3 nucleotide sequence: TGTGCCAGCATTATGGGCAGAGTGGCTTTCTTT. Translating it yields CASIMGRVAFF.

The rearrangement uses TRBV18 and TRBJ2-7; D not resolved. There are 14 residues in the CDR3. The V end was cut by 3 bases, the J end by 0 bases, with 9 bases between. The germline V gene encodes CDR1 KGHSH and CDR2 LQKENI. CDR3 nucleotide sequence: TGTGCCAGCTCACCGCCCAGTCTCTCCTACGAGCAGTACTTC. Translating gives CASSPPSLSYEQYF.

This clone has more than one count but fewer than ten. The chain is built from TRBV25-1 and TRBJ2-4, with D possibly TRBD2 on 6 matching bases. The CDR3 consists of 15 residues. V was trimmed by 2 bases and J by 5 bases, leaving 13 bases between them. Looked up from germline, CDR1 is MGHDK and CDR2 is SYGVNS. CDR3 DNA sequence: TGTGCCAGCAGTGAAACCGGAGGGACCCAAAACATTCAGTACTTC. Translating it yields CASSETGGTQNIQYF.

In regard to this clone: A junction boundary mismatches the germline segment, possibly from a read error. J is TRBJ1-5 and V is TRBV6-1; no definite D call. CDR3 length: 15 residues. In germline, CDR1 is MNHNS, CDR2 SASEGT. CDR3 residues: CASSEGQVPNQPQHF. CDR3 bases: TGTGCCAGCAGCGAAGGGCAGGTTCCCAATCAGCCCCAGCATTTT.

The CDR3 DNA follows: TGTGCCAGCAGTTTACGGGGGGCCCCCTCCTACAATGAGCAGTTCTTC. It yields the protein CASSLRGAPSYNEQFF. V usage is TRBV27 and J usage is TRBJ2-1, with D perhaps matching TRBD2 (7 bases). Germline assignment: CDR1 MNHEY and CDR2 SMNVEV (reference sequence). The CDR3 sequence is 16 residues long. V shed 2 bases and J shed 0 bases, with 11 bases lying between them.

The rearrangement uses TRBV28 and TRBJ1-3; D is possibly TRBD1 (5 bases). The CDR3 totals 15 residues. Trimming left V 3 bases short and J 6 bases short, with 15 bases between. Germline CDR1 reads MDHEN; CDR2 reads SYDVKM. The CDR3 DNA reads as TGTGCCAGCAGTTTCTATCAGGGAGGTGCAAACACCATATATTTT. This translates into CASSFYQGGANTIYF. Using reference TRBV28 and TRBJ1-3 for the parts outside the CDR3, the full variable domain is DVKVTQSSRYLVKRTGEKVFLECVQDMDHENMFWYRQDPGLGLRLIYFSYDVKMKEKGDIPEGYSVSREKKERFSLILESASTNQTSMYLCASSFYQGGANTIYFGEGSWLTVV.

The CDR3 sequence is CASSFRTGTSGRVNNEQFF. The CDR3 nucleotides are TGTGCCAGCAGTTTTCGAACCGGGACTAGCGGGAGAGTTAACAATGAGCAGTTCTTC. This sequence joins TRBV27 and TRBJ2-1; 14 nucleotides align to TRBD2. V shed 3 bases, J shed 5 bases, and the junction held 12 bases outside the gene matches. Germline assignment: CDR1 MNHEY and CDR2 SMNVEV (reference sequence). The CDR3 contains 19 residues.

This rearrangement joins TRBV28 to TRBJ1-5; D is ambiguous. CDR3 length: 13 amino acids. Trimming cost V 3 bases and J 6 bases, with 9 bases left between them. Germline loops: CDR1 MDHEN, CDR2 SYDVKM. Here the CDR3 DNA reads TGTGCCAGCAGTTTTCGCCGGGGTCAGCCCCAGCATTTT. Protein sequence: CASSFRRGQPQHF.

V and J are TRBV28 and TRBJ2-1; D not resolved. Germline values: CDR1 MDHEN, CDR2 SYDVKM. This CDR3 has 15 residues. V lost 5 bases, J lost 5 bases, and 16 bases lay in between. CDR3 amino acids: CASSHRTNGHNEQFF. The CDR3 nucleotides read TGTGCCAGCAGTCACCGGACCAACGGACACAATGAGCAGTTCTTC.

CDR3 in amino acids: CASSGGAWGTEAFF. CDR3 nucleotide sequence: TGTGCCAGCAGTGGGGGGGCCTGGGGGACTGAAGCTTTCTTT. The chain joins TRBV6-1 to TRBJ1-1, with a tentative D call TRBD1 (6 bases). The CDR3 sequence is 14 residues long. Between the trimmed V and J ends, which lost 4 bases and 5 bases, there was a span of 14 bases. Germline V gene data show CDR1 as MNHNS and CDR2 as SASEGT.

This chain joins TRBV28 and TRBJ1-1; maybe TRBD1 (6 bases). This CDR3 is 14 amino acids long. Deletions cut 1 base from V and 6 bases from J, with 12 bases between. Germline CDR1 MDHEN, CDR2 SYDVKM. The CDR3 reads CASSLSEGVAEAFF. The CDR3 coding sequence is TGTGCCAGCAGTTTATCGGAGGGGGTCGCTGAAGCTTTCTTT.

This clone was observed once. The chain joins TRBV5-4 to TRBJ2-7; a possible D gene is TRBD2 (5 bases). From germline, CDR1 is SGHNT and CDR2 YYREEE (reference sequence). V lost 2 bases and J lost 4, with 19 bases in between. This CDR3 is built from 16 residues. The CDR3 bases are TGTGCCAGCAGCTTCGATTTAGGTCTAGCACAATACGAGCAGTACTTC. Amino acids: CASSFDLGLAQYEQYF.

The chain links TRBV29-1 to TRBJ1-2; 7 nucleotides agree with TRBD1. The V gene end was trimmed by 4 bases and the J gene end by 6 bases; junction bases not matched to a gene: 5. The CDR3 sequence is 12 residues long. CDR1 SQVTM and CDR2 ANQGSEA come from the germline V gene. The DNA for the CDR3 is TGCAGCGTTGGCAAGGGGGCTGATGGCTACACCTTC. Translation: CSVGKGADGYTF. Combining the CDR3 with reference TRBV29-1 and TRBJ1-2 gives the whole variable domain SAVISQKPSRDICQRGTSLTIQCQVDSQVTMMFWYRQQPGQSLTLIATANQGSEATYESGFVIDKFPISRPNLTFSTLTVSNMSPEDSSIYLCSVGKGADGYTFGSGTRLTVV.

The chain joins TRBV5-1 to TRBJ1-2, with a tentative D call TRBD1 (5 bases). The CDR3 covers 12 residues. In germline, CDR1 is SGHRS, CDR2 YFSETQ. Trimming removed 5 bases at V and 4 bases at J, with 9 bases between. CDR3 in amino acids: CASRSGTYGYTF. The CDR3 region has the DNA TGCGCCAGCAGATCCGGGACCTATGGCTACACCTTC.